These 17 T cell receptor beta chains originate from one sample sequenced in a study of blood T cell repertoires in COVID-19. Repertoires were generated with immunoSEQ multiplex PCR, while TCRdb's copy carries only in-frame clones and drops some. The table shows 150,000 or so clones, with roughly 80% occurring only once. The sample was peripheral blood. All receptors come from a man between 18 and 35 years old with active or convalescent COVID-19.

This chain connects TRBV7-9 to TRBJ1-5; D is uncertain. Trimming took off 1 base at V and 5 bases at J, with 6 bases between the two ends. CDR3 length: 13 residues. Germline CDR1 is SEHNR and CDR2 is FQNEAQ (reference sequence). For the CDR3, the DNA is TGTGCCAGCAGCTTAGAAGTAGATCAGCCCCAGCATTTT. This codes for CASSLEVDQPQHF.

About this clone itself: Germline and junction disagree at one end, which may indicate a read error. The chain joins TRBV29-1 to TRBJ1-3; 7 bases match TRBD1. From germline, CDR1 is SQVTM and CDR2 ANQGSEA. The CDR3 contains 13 residues. The CDR3 loop reads CSVETGSGNTIYF. Written as DNA, the CDR3 is TGCAGTGTTGAGACAGGGTCTGGAAACACCATATATTTT.

The chain couples TRBV5-5 to TRBJ1-2; TRBD1 agrees at 7 bases. CDR1 and CDR2 from the germline V gene are SGHKS and YYEKEE (reference sequence). V dropped 5 bases and J dropped 4; count of bases not matched to a gene: 5. This CDR3 comprises 13 residues. The chain's CDR3 is CASRVTGVYGYTF. In DNA form, the CDR3 reads TGTGCCAGCAGGGTAACAGGGGTCTATGGCTACACCTTC.

This sequence joins TRBV11-2 and TRBJ2-7, with D possibly TRBD1 on 7 matching bases. The CDR3 runs 15 residues. Germline V CDR1 and CDR2: SGHAT, FQNNGV. Trimming left V 0 bases short and J 4 bases short, with 13 bases between. Here the CDR3 reads CASSLDRGTAYEQYF. The CDR3 bases are TGTGCCAGCAGCTTAGATCGGGGGACAGCTTACGAGCAGTACTTC. Full variable domain (rest looked up from reference TRBV11-2 and TRBJ2-7): EAGVAQSPRYKIIEKRQSVAFWCNPISGHATLYWYQQILGQGPKLLIQFQNNGVVDDSQLPKDRFSAERLKGVDSTLKIQPAKLEDSAVYLCASSLDRGTAYEQYFGPGTRLTVT.

The chain couples TRBV7-9 to TRBJ2-7; 9 nucleotides line up with TRBD2. CDR3 size: 14 residues. Germline V gene sequence: CDR1 SEHNR, CDR2 FQNEAQ (reference sequence). The trim removed 1 base at V and 4 bases at J, leaving 2 bases unmatched. The DNA for the CDR3 is TGTGCCAGCAGCTTAGGACTAGCGGATTACGAGCAGTACTTC. This sequence encodes CASSLGLADYEQYF.

This chain links TRBV9 with TRBJ1-3, with 9 bases fitting TRBD1. V was pared by 2 bases and J by 5 bases, with 5 bases of the junction left unmatched. The CDR3 loop spans 15 amino acids. Germline V gene sequence: CDR1 SGDLS, CDR2 YYNGEE. Here the CDR3 DNA reads TGTGCCAGCAGCGTCGCCGGGACAGGGCGAAACACCATATATTTT. Its translation: CASSVAGTGRNTIYF.

This clone has just one count. V is TRBV29-1 and J is TRBJ2-3, with TRBD2 matching over 8 bases. Germline lookup yields CDR1 SQVTM and CDR2 ANQGSEA. With V trimmed by 4 bases and J by 2 bases, 17 bases remained unmatched. CDR3 length equals 18 residues. As DNA, the CDR3 is TGCAGCGTTGGGGGGGTTAGCGGGACCCCACAATACACAGATACGCAGTATTTT. It specifies CSVGGVSGTPQYTDTQYF.

The rearrangement joins TRBV4-3 to TRBJ2-2, with TRBD2 matching 10 bases. Trimming took 0 bases from V and 5 from J; bases not matched to a gene: 9. The CDR3 is 18 residues long. Germline V CDR1 and CDR2: LGHNA, YSLEER. The CDR3 bases are TGCGCCAGCAGCCAAGAATGGCTAGCGGGAGCCGGAACCGGGGAGCTGTTTTTT. Residues: CASSQEWLAGAGTGELFF.

J is TRBJ2-6 and V is TRBV4-3; the match to TRBD1 covers 8 bases. V was clipped by 0 bases and J by 0 bases; unmatched bases: 1. CDR1 is LGHNA, CDR2 YSLEER, per germline. The CDR3 has 17 amino acids. The CDR3 DNA is TGCGCCAGCAGCCAAGACAGGGGGCGCTCTGGGGCCAACGTCCTGACTTTC. Its protein product is CASSQDRGRSGANVLTF.

The rearrangement links TRBV3-1 (or the pseudogene TRBV3-2) to TRBJ1-1; D gene uncertain. This CDR3 has 14 amino acids. CDR1 and CDR2 (germline): LGHDT, YNNKEL (reference sequence). V lost 4 bases and J lost 0, with 9 bases in between. The CDR3 sequence is CASSPTVLNTEAFF. The CDR3 nucleotides are TGTGCCAGCAGCCCAACAGTGCTGAACACTGAAGCTTTCTTT.

The chain combines TRBV2 with TRBJ2-7; D remains ambiguous. The CDR3 has 14 amino acids. Trimming took 0 bases from V and 5 from J, leaving 11 bases between them. Germline values: CDR1 SNHLY, CDR2 FYNNEI. As DNA, the CDR3 is TGTGCCAGCAGTGAAGCACGGTCTCCGAACGAGCAGTACTTC. Protein: CASSEARSPNEQYF. Drawing the rest from reference TRBV2 and TRBJ2-7, the complete variable domain is EPEVTQTPSHQVTQMGQEVILRCVPISNHLYFYWYRQILGQKVEFLVSFYNNEISEKSEIFDDQFSVERPDGSNFTLKIRSTKLEDSAMYFCASSEARSPNEQYFGPGTRLTVT.

The chain carries TRBV5-1 and TRBJ2-3; maybe TRBD2 (6 bases). Trimming took off 5 bases at V and 3 bases at J, with 16 bases between the two ends. Germline values: CDR1 SGHRS, CDR2 YFSETQ. The CDR3 totals 15 residues. This CDR3 is CASRTSWDRTDTQYF. CDR3 coding DNA: TGCGCCAGCAGGACTAGTTGGGACCGGACAGATACGCAGTATTTT.

V is TRBV5-5 and J is TRBJ2-5; TRBD2 aligns across 11 bases. CDR3 length: 15 amino acids. CDR1 and CDR2 from the germline V gene are SGHKS and YYEKEE (reference sequence). The ends lost 2 bases at V and 7 bases at J; junction bases unmatched: 7. CDR3 sequence reads: CASSFSGGELGTQYF. The CDR3, as DNA: TGTGCCAGCAGCTTTAGCGGGGGGGAATTAGGGACCCAGTACTTC. The full variable domain, completed using reference TRBV5-5 and TRBJ2-5, is DAGVTQSPTHLIKTRGQQVTLRCSPISGHKSVSWYQQVLGQGPQFIFQYYEKEERGRGNFPDRFSARQFPNYSSELNVNALLLGDSALYLCASSFSGGELGTQYFGPGTRLLVL.

This clone showed up just a few times. CDR3 in amino acids: CASSFGTSSPNEQFF. The CDR3 nucleotides are TGTGCCAGCAGCTTTGGGACTAGCTCCCCCAATGAGCAGTTCTTC. V usage is TRBV5-4 and J usage is TRBJ2-1; 9 bases match TRBD2. With V trimmed by 2 bases and J by 6 bases, 6 bases remained unmatched. The germline V gene has CDR1 SGHNT and CDR2 YYREEE (reference sequence). This CDR3 is 15 amino acids long. Based on the CDR3 plus reference TRBV5-4 and TRBJ2-1, the full variable domain is ETGVTQSPTHLIKTRGQQVTLRCSSQSGHNTVSWYQQALGQGPQFIFQYYREEENGRGNFPPRFSGLQFPNYSSELNVNALELDDSALYLCASSFGTSSPNEQFFGPGTRLTVL.

This clone was observed a single time. The chain has TRBV29-1 and TRBJ1-1; TRBD1 might be the D (5 bases). Trimming pared 2 bases from V and 5 bases from J, leaving 15 bases between. The CDR3 runs 14 residues. Germline assignment: CDR1 SQVTM and CDR2 ANQGSEA. CDR3 loop: CSVELDRLGTEAFF. CDR3 DNA sequence: TGCAGCGTTGAACTTGACAGATTAGGGACTGAAGCTTTCTTT.

V is TRBV27 and J is TRBJ1-4, with a tentative D call TRBD1 (5 bases). The germline V gene encodes CDR1 MNHEY and CDR2 SMNVEV (reference sequence). V shed 6 bases and J shed 8 bases, with 16 bases lying between them. The CDR3 runs to 14 residues. CDR3 residues: CASSQGGAGEKLFF. CDR3 nucleotide sequence: TGTGCCAGCAGCCAAGGCGGGGCAGGGGAAAAACTGTTTTTT.

The chain carries TRBV29-1 and TRBJ2-2; D is perhaps TRBD2 (5 bases). CDR1 is SQVTM and CDR2 is ANQGSEA in the germline V gene. This CDR3 comprises 12 residues. The V and J ends lost 2 bases and 6 bases respectively, with 7 bases between them. In DNA, the CDR3 is TGCAGCGTTGAACGGGAATCCGGGGAGCTGTTTTTT. Protein sequence: CSVERESGELFF.